Presented here are 9 T cell receptor beta chains from one specimen sequenced in a study of blood T cell repertoires in COVID-19. The assay was immunoSEQ multiplex PCR, and TCRdb's table has in-frame clones only and misses some. The table includes roughly 15,000 clones, about four fifths detected once. The specimen was peripheral blood. These receptors were taken from a man between 60 and 70 years old with acute or convalescent COVID-19.

This clone was counted a single time. The V gene is TRBV4-3, the J gene TRBJ2-1; D perhaps matches TRBD2 (7 bases). Per the germline V gene, CDR1 is LGHNA and CDR2 is YSLEER. The germline V and J ends were trimmed by 0 bases and 6 bases, with 18 bases remaining between them. The CDR3 runs to 17 residues. The DNA of the CDR3 is TGCGCCAGCAGCCAAGATAGGATAGGGGGGGCCGTCAATGAGCAGTTCTTC. The encoded protein is CASSQDRIGGAVNEQFF.

This chain's CDR3 is CASSPGTGGSDTQYF. CDR3 nucleotides: TGTGCCAGCAGCCCCGGGACAGGGGGCTCGGATACGCAGTATTTT. The chain links TRBV5-4 to TRBJ2-3, with 12 nucleotides matching TRBD1. After removal of 4 bases from V and 6 bases from J, the junction contained 6 bases not matched to a gene. CDR3 length equals 15 residues. From germline, CDR1 is SGHNT and CDR2 YYREEE (reference sequence).

The rearrangement joins TRBV27 to TRBJ1-5, with 9 bases fitting TRBD1. The CDR3 is made up of 16 amino acids. V trimming: 4 bases; J trimming: 9 bases; junction bases outside the gene matches: 13. Germline-derived CDR1 and CDR2 are MNHEY and SMNVEV (reference sequence). CDR3 sequence: CASSSIRDRVKGPQHF. CDR3 nucleotides: TGTGCCAGCAGTTCAATCCGGGACAGGGTCAAGGGGCCCCAGCATTTT.

The chain couples TRBV9 to TRBJ1-2; no reliable D call. There are 16 residues in the CDR3. Germline V CDR1 and CDR2: SGDLS, YYNGEE. V lost 0 bases, J lost 5 bases, and 17 bases lay in between. DNA of the CDR3: TGTGCCAGCAGCGTAGACCGGAAGGAGGGAGTATATGGCTACACCTTC. The encoded protein is CASSVDRKEGVYGYTF. Supplemented by reference TRBV9 and TRBJ1-2, the full variable domain reads DSGVTQTPKHLITATGQRVTLRCSPRSGDLSVYWYQQSLDQGLQFLIQYYNGEERAKGNILERFSAQQFPDLHSELNLSSLELGDSALYFCASSVDRKEGVYGYTFGSGTRLTVV.

This rearrangement joins TRBV7-2 to TRBJ2-7, with TRBD1 as a possible D gene (5 bases). Looked up from germline, CDR1 is SGHTA and CDR2 is FQGNSA. Trimming stripped 5 bases from V and 9 bases from J, with 17 bases between. The CDR3 totals 13 residues. Here the CDR3 DNA reads TGTGCCAGCAGCCCATCCCCCAGGGAATGGCAGTACTTC. Translating it yields CASSPSPREWQYF.

The CDR3, as DNA: TGTGCCAGCAGGGGGGACAGTGCCTCCGCCTACGGCTACACCTTC. It specifies CASRGDSASAYGYTF. The chain uses TRBV6-5 and TRBJ1-2, with TRBD1 matching over 7 bases. The CDR3 totals 15 residues. Per the germline V gene, CDR1 is MNHEY and CDR2 is SVGAGI. The ends lost 6 bases at V and 8 bases at J; junction bases unmatched: 15.

The chain links TRBV11-2 to TRBJ2-1; D is ambiguous. The CDR3 extends over 13 amino acids. Germline CDR1 SGHAT, CDR2 FQNNGV. The V and J ends lost 1 base and 4 bases respectively, with 5 bases between them. CDR3 DNA: TGTGCCAGCAGCTTAGCCAGTTACAATGAGCAGTTCTTC. Its translation is CASSLASYNEQFF.

The chain has TRBV27 and TRBJ2-5, with TRBD2 matching over 11 bases. V was clipped by 0 bases and J by 4 bases; unmatched bases: 1. Germline V gene sequence: CDR1 MNHEY, CDR2 SMNVEV (reference sequence). This CDR3 contains 15 residues. The chain's CDR3 is CASSLSLAGGETQYF. Written as DNA, the CDR3 is TGTGCCAGCAGTTTATCTCTAGCGGGGGGAGAGACCCAGTACTTC.

The chain has TRBV5-8 and TRBJ2-1; 8 bases are a match to TRBD2. CDR1 and CDR2 (germline): SGHTS, YDEGEE. J lost 5 bases, V lost 6 bases, and 7 bases had no gene match. The CDR3 covers 14 residues. The CDR3 spells CASTRGGSDNEQFF. CDR3 nucleotide sequence: TGTGCCAGCACCCGGGGGGGCAGTGACAATGAGCAGTTCTTC.